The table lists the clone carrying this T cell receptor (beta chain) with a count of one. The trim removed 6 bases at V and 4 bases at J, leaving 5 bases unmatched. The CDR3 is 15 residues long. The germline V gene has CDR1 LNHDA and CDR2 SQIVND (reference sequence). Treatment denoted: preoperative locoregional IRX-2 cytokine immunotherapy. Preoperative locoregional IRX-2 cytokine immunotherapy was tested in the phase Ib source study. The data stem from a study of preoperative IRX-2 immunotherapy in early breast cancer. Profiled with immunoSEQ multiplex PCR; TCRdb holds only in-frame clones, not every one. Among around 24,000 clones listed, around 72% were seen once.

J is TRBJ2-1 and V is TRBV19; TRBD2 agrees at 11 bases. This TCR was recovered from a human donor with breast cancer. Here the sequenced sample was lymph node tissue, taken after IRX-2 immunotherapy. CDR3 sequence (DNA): TGTGCCAGTAGCACTAGCGGGAGTCTTTACAATGAGCAGTTCTTC. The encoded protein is CASSTSGSLYNEQFF.